This passage covers 15 T cell receptor beta chains from one sample sequenced in a study of T cell responses to AZD1222 COVID-19 vaccine. Profiled with immunoSEQ multiplex PCR; TCRdb holds only in-frame clones, not every one. The top ten hold more than 8% of the sample, which has 75,000 to 95,000 clones, 88% seen once. The specimen was peripheral blood, collected 28 days after the second dose of the MenACWY control vaccine. The receptors derive from an adult who received the MenACWY meningococcal vaccine as a control.

The chain has TRBV25-1 and TRBJ1-5; 9 bases align to TRBD1. Germline CDR1 is MGHDK and CDR2 is SYGVNS. This CDR3 comprises 17 residues. Germline trimming cut 1 base from V and 1 base from J; bases unmatched to any gene: 5. CDR3 protein: CASSEWDRVGSNQPQHF. The DNA for the CDR3 is TGTGCCAGCAGTGAATGGGACAGGGTGGGGAGCAATCAGCCCCAGCATTTT. Full variable domain (rest looked up from reference TRBV25-1 and TRBJ1-5): EADIYQTPRYLVIGTGKKITLECSQTMGHDKMYWYQQDPGMELHLIHYSYGVNSTEKGDLSSESTVSRIRTEHFPLTLESARPSHTSQYLCASSEWDRVGSNQPQHFGDGTRLSIL.

This chain links TRBV20-1 with TRBJ1-2; D not resolved. V lost 3 bases to trimming and J lost 5 bases, with 7 bases between them. This CDR3 has 11 amino acids. From germline, CDR1 is DFQATT and CDR2 SNEGSKA (reference sequence). This CDR3 is CSASPGYGYTF. The CDR3 region has the DNA TGCAGTGCTAGCCCCGGTTATGGCTACACCTTC.

The chain links TRBV19 to TRBJ2-3; 8 bases fit TRBD2. This CDR3 is 15 amino acids long. The V gene's germline CDR1 is LNHDA and CDR2 SQIVND (reference sequence). V lost 3 bases, J lost 0 bases, and 2 bases stayed unmatched. The CDR3 DNA reads TGTGCCAGTAGTATCGGCGGGGGGAGCACAGATACGCAGTATTTT. This encodes CASSIGGGSTDTQYF.

The chain joins TRBV5-1 to TRBJ2-3; 8 positions match TRBD2. This CDR3 comprises 15 residues. CDR1 is SGHRS, CDR2 YFSETQ, per germline. The ends lost 2 bases at V and 2 bases at J; junction bases unmatched: 4. CDR3 DNA: TGCGCCAGCAGCTTAGCGGGGGACCTCACAGATACGCAGTATTTT. Translating it yields CASSLAGDLTDTQYF.

V gene TRBV7-6 combines with J gene TRBJ2-2; TRBD1 aligns across 7 bases. The CDR3 has 16 residues. Germline CDR1 is SGHVS and CDR2 is FNYEAQ. Trimming removed 5 bases from V and 0 bases from J; junction bases left unmatched: 6. CDR3 DNA sequence: TGTGCCAGCAGCCCTACAGGGGCGTCGAACACCGGGGAGCTGTTTTTT. Protein sequence: CASSPTGASNTGELFF.

The genes are TRBV3-1 (or the pseudogene TRBV3-2) and TRBJ1-6, with 8 bases identical to TRBD1. Looked up from germline, CDR1 is LGHDT and CDR2 is YNNKEL (reference sequence). The CDR3 spans 16 residues. Trimming removed 1 base from V and 7 bases from J; junction bases left unmatched: 6. The CDR3 DNA sequence: TGTGCCAGCAGCCAAGGCCTCCCAGGGGGCAATTCACCCCTCCACTTT. Its translation is CASSQGLPGGNSPLHF.

The gene calls are TRBV7-2 and TRBJ2-3; D may be TRBD2 (7 bases). In germline, CDR1 is SGHTA, CDR2 FQGNSA. Deletions cut 2 bases from V and 6 bases from J, with 15 bases between. There are 15 residues in the CDR3. In DNA, the CDR3 is TGTGCCAGCAGCTTAAGGGGGGGGGCCATCGATACGCAGTATTTT. It is translated as CASSLRGGAIDTQYF.

The genes are TRBV5-1 and TRBJ1-2; 10 positions match TRBD1. CDR1 SGHRS and CDR2 YFSETQ come from the germline V gene. CDR3 size: 14 residues. V lost 0 bases and J lost 10; bases outside the gene matches: 6. The CDR3 loop is CASSLGPDRGDYTF. In DNA, the CDR3 is TGCGCCAGCAGCTTGGGCCCGGACAGGGGGGACTACACCTTC.

This chain connects TRBV28 to TRBJ1-5; 10 nucleotides agree with TRBD1. The germline V gene has CDR1 MDHEN and CDR2 SYDVKM. V lost 6 bases to trimming and J lost 0 bases; unmatched junction nucleotides: 14. The CDR3 loop spans 19 amino acids. The CDR3 DNA sequence: TGTGCCAGCAGGCTAACGACGGACAGGGGGAGTTATAGCAATCAGCCCCAGCATTTT. Translating it yields CASRLTTDRGSYSNQPQHF.

V is TRBV7-9 and J is TRBJ1-5; maybe TRBD1 (6 bases). This CDR3 spans 17 amino acids. Germline-derived CDR1 and CDR2 are SEHNR and FQNEAQ (reference sequence). With 2 bases removed from V and 7 bases from J, the gap between germline ends came to 21 bases. Here the CDR3 reads CASSLIIEQGTEQPQHF. As DNA, the CDR3 is TGTGCCAGCAGCTTAATAATCGAACAGGGAACGGAGCAGCCCCAGCATTTT.

The V gene is TRBV5-4, the J gene TRBJ1-4; 9 bases line up with TRBD1. Germline CDR1 and CDR2: SGHNT and YYREEE (reference sequence). V gave up 2 bases and J gave up 7 bases; unmatched junction bases: 3. The CDR3 sequence is 14 residues long. The CDR3 region has the DNA TGTGCCAGCAGCTTACAGGGGGCCGGTGAAAAACTGTTTTTT. Amino acids: CASSLQGAGEKLFF.

J is TRBJ2-1 and V is TRBV6-5, with D perhaps matching TRBD2 (5 bases). Germline V lookup: CDR1 MNHEY, CDR2 SVGAGI. This CDR3 region has 13 residues. Trimming removed 10 bases from V and 7 bases from J, with 17 bases in between. CDR3 in amino acids: CATLDRGVNEQFF. In DNA, the CDR3 is TGTGCCACCCTAGATCGGGGTGTGAATGAGCAGTTCTTC.

The chain joins TRBV6-1 to TRBJ1-2; 10 nucleotides agree with TRBD1. The CDR3 has 15 residues. CDR1 and CDR2 (germline): MNHNS, SASEGT. Trimming cost V 2 bases and J 14 bases; bases outside gene matches: 14. The CDR3 sequence is CASSESFPGQGTETF. CDR3 bases: TGTGCCAGCAGTGAATCATTCCCGGGACAGGGGACGGAGACCTTC.

This clone has a single count. The rearrangement joins TRBV6-4 to TRBJ2-7, with D possibly called TRBD1 or TRBD2 (5 bases each). Germline CDR1 and CDR2: MRHNA and SNTAGT. The V and J ends lost 0 bases and 6 bases respectively, with 9 bases between them. The CDR3 has 13 residues. CDR3 residues: CASSDSEGTEQYF. CDR3 in DNA: TGTGCCAGCAGTGACTCAGAGGGGACCGAGCAGTACTTC.

The rearrangement links TRBV11-2 to TRBJ2-3, with 7 nucleotides matching TRBD2. CDR1 and CDR2 (germline): SGHAT, FQNNGV. Trimming cost V 1 base and J 1 base; bases outside gene matches: 2. This CDR3 has 15 amino acids. The CDR3 reads CASSLGAGGTDTQYF. In DNA form, the CDR3 reads TGTGCCAGCAGCTTAGGGGCGGGGGGCACAGATACGCAGTATTTT.